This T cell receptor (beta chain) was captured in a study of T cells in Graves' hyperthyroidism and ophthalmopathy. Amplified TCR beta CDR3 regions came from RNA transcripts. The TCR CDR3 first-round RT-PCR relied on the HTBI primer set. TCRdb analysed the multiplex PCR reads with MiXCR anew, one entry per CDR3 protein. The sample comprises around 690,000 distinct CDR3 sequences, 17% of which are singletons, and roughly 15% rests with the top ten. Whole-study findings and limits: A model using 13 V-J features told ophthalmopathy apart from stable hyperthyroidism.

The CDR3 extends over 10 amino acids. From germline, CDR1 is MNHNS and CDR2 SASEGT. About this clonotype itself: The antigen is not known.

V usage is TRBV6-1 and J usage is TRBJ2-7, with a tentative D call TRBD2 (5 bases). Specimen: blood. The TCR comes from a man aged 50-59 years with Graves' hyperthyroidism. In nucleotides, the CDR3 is TGTGCGACGAGGGTGTACGAGCAGTACTTC. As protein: CATRVYEQYF.